Below, one T cell receptor (beta chain) is given with its context. Produced via immunoSEQ multiplex PCR; TCRdb's table is partial and in-frame only. In the table there are 140,000 to 150,000 clones, approximately 91% of which are singletons. The trim removed 4 bases at V and 1 base at J, leaving 6 bases unmatched. CDR3 length: 15 amino acids. CDR1 is SGHRS, CDR2 YFSETQ, per germline. The data belong to a study of blood T cell repertoires in COVID-19. Looking at the study overall: PBMCs, B-cell-depleted T cells, or T cells were the source of the cDNA or gDNA that made up the material.

Sequencing was done on a sample of peripheral blood. The chain combines TRBV5-1 with TRBJ1-1; 8 nucleotides align to TRBD1. The source is a man aged 65 to 85 with acute or convalescent COVID-19. The CDR3 region has the DNA TGCGCCAGCAGCCAAAGGACAGGGTGGAACACTGAAGCTTTCTTT. Protein product: CASSQRTGWNTEAFF.